The clone carrying this T cell receptor beta chain is medium-sized (0.01 to 0.1%) by share. Its antigen is currently unknown. These data belong to a study of neurological immune-mediated disorders. Findings and caveats of the study: Sharing of CDR3 amino acid sequences among expanded clones across subjects was absent, suggesting private repertoires in all groups. On phylogenetic grouping, the repertoires of 18 of 34 multiple sclerosis patients fell within one related-CDR3 cluster, constituting a possible signature.

This CDR3 is built from 15 residues. Deletions cut 4 bases from V and 0 bases from J, with 13 bases between. Germline loops: CDR1 MNHEY, CDR2 SMNVEV (reference sequence). Sorted libraries were derived from 850,000 to 1,000,000 CD4+ or CD8+ T cells. Each TCR transcript was tagged with a 10-nucleotide random UMI during 5'RACE. TCRdb itself ran the 5' RACE reads through MiXCR, one entry per CDR3 protein. The repertoire holds more than 10,000 distinct CDR3 sequences, around 21% seen once, with roughly 13% in the top ten. The sequencing sample was made of CD8+ T cells from blood. The sequence was collected from a woman between 40 and 50 years old with multiple sclerosis. V and J are TRBV27 and TRBJ2-7; either TRBD1 or TRBD2 may supply D (5 bases each). Here the CDR3 reads CASSSDGTLSYEQYF. CDR3 bases: TGTGCCAGCAGTTCGGACGGGACCCTCTCCTACGAGCAGTACTTC.